This T cell receptor beta chain was retrieved from a study of cytomegalovirus exposure and HLA in healthy donors. As for this clone: Its antigen is not identified.

V lost 3 bases and J lost 7, with 19 bases in between. This CDR3 is 14 amino acids long. Germline CDR1 and CDR2: SQVTM and ANQGSEA. Study-wide results and caveats: Researchers reportedly found TCR beta sequences accurately predicted most subjects' HLA-A and HLA-B alleles. The classifier was said to identify cytomegalovirus status with high specificity and sensitivity. TCR association rates varied by HLA locus in a later analysis, with DRB1 highest and HLA-C lowest.

Primers: 60 Vbeta forward and 13 Jbeta reverse. Sequenced by immunoSEQ multiplex PCR; TCRdb stores in-frame clones only, minus some. The top ten clones hold 4.9% of a sample with fewer than 85,000 clones, about 75% of them seen once. Input material: PBMCs. The chain uses TRBV29-1 and TRBJ2-7, with D maybe TRBD1 (6 bases). This clonotype was sampled from a man aged 55 to 69 in good health and CMV-seropositive. CDR3 nucleotide sequence: TGCAGCGTTGAGGGGTTAGGGGGAAGAGGAGAGCAGTACTTC. It yields the protein CSVEGLGGRGEQYF.